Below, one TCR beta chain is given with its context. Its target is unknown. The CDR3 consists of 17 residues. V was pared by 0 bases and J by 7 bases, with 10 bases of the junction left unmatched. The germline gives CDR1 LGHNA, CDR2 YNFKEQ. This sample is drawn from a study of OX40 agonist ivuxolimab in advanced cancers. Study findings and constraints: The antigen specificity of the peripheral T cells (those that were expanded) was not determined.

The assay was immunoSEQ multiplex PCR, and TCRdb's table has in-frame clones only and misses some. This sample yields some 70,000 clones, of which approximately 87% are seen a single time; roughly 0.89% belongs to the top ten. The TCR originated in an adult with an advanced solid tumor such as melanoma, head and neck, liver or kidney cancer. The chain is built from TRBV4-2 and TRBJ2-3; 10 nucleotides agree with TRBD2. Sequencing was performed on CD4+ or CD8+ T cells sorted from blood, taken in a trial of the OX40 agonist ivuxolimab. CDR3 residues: CASSQEGLAGATNTQYF. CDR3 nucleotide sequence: TGTGCCAGCAGCCAAGAGGGGCTAGCGGGAGCTACAAATACGCAGTATTTT.